Shown below are 16 T cell receptor beta chains from a single sample sequenced in a study of CD8 T cells in Susac syndrome. RNA was extracted with the RNeasy kit, and a quantity of about 0.45 to 1 ug was reverse transcribed using random hexamers. TCRdb reanalysed the immunoSEQ multiplex PCR reads using MiXCR and keeps one entry per CDR3 protein. The table lists fewer than 150,000 distinct CDR3 sequences, around 90% of them singletons, with around 0.22% in the top ten. Sample: CD8+ T cells from PBMCs. Source of these receptors: a human donor with multiple sclerosis.

This clonotype occurred a few times. The chain is built from TRBV29-1 and TRBJ2-7; D may be TRBD1 or TRBD2 (6 bases each). V was trimmed by 0 bases and J by 1 base, leaving 10 bases between them. The germline CDR1 and CDR2 sequences are SQVTM and ANQGSEA. The CDR3 is 14 residues long. CDR3 in amino acids: CSVEEGGASYEQYF. Here the CDR3 DNA reads TGCAGCGTTGAAGAGGGGGGCGCTTCCTACGAGCAGTACTTC.

The rearrangement uses TRBV5-6 and TRBJ1-2; D remains ambiguous. Per the germline V gene, CDR1 is SGHDT and CDR2 is YYEEEE. Trimming shortened V by 6 bases and J by 0 bases, and 12 bases separated the two germline ends. The CDR3 covers 14 residues. In nucleotides, the CDR3 is TGTGCCAGCATCCCGATGACGGCTAACTATGGCTACACCTTC. Translated, it gives CASIPMTANYGYTF.

The V call is TRBV6-5, the J call TRBJ2-2; D unresolved. Trimming removed 2 bases at V and 2 bases at J, with 9 bases between. The CDR3 runs to 15 residues. Germline CDR1 and CDR2: MNHEY and SVGAGI. CDR3 loop: CASSYNLLNTGELFF. The CDR3 DNA follows: TGTGCCAGCAGTTACAACCTACTTAACACCGGGGAGCTGTTTTTT.

This clonotype has only a few counts. The chain employs TRBV18 and TRBJ2-1; D is unclear. CDR1 KGHSH and CDR2 LQKENI come from the germline V gene. CDR3 length: 18 residues. Trimming shortened V by 0 bases and J by 3 bases, and 18 bases separated the two germline ends. The CDR3 nucleotides read TGTGCCAGCTCACCACCGTTTACGACTGGCGGCCGCTACAATGAGCAGTTCTTC. It yields the protein CASSPPFTTGGRYNEQFF.

The rearrangement links TRBV29-1 to TRBJ2-3, with 8 bases identical to TRBD1. V lost 8 bases and J lost 6; bases outside the gene matches: 19. CDR3 length equals 16 residues. Germline V gene data show CDR1 as SQVTM and CDR2 as ANQGSEA. The CDR3 here is CSLTFIQTGAQDTQYF. The CDR3 DNA follows: TGCAGCCTTACATTTATCCAGACAGGGGCCCAGGATACGCAGTATTTT.

The chain recombines TRBV6-5 with TRBJ2-4; tentatively, D is TRBD1 or TRBD2 (5 bases each). V was pared by 5 bases and J by 6 bases, with 14 bases between. Germline V gene data show CDR1 as MNHEY and CDR2 as SVGAGI. CDR3 length: 14 residues. In DNA form, the CDR3 reads TGTGCCAGCAGTCACGGGGACGCCGGAAACATTCAGTACTTC. Protein: CASSHGDAGNIQYF.

This chain connects TRBV30 to TRBJ1-1, with a tentative D call TRBD1 (5 bases). Germline assignment: CDR1 GTSNPN and CDR2 SVGIG (reference sequence). With 1 base removed from V and 4 bases from J, the gap between germline ends came to 10 bases. There are 13 residues in the CDR3. This chain's CDR3 is CAWSGWGRTEAFF. CDR3 DNA: TGTGCCTGGAGTGGGTGGGGACGCACTGAAGCTTTCTTT.

This clonotype is a singleton in its sample. The rearrangement links TRBV9 to TRBJ2-7; D is possibly TRBD2 (6 bases). This CDR3 is 16 amino acids long. Trimming took 0 bases from V and 0 from J, leaving 13 bases between them. The germline V gene has CDR1 SGDLS and CDR2 YYNGEE. CDR3 coding DNA: TGTGCCAGCAGCGTAGCCCCCGGGACTGCCTCCTACGAGCAGTACTTC. Translating it yields CASSVAPGTASYEQYF.

The chain is built from TRBV12-3 or TRBV12-4 and TRBJ2-3, with no clear D. V lost 3 bases to trimming and J lost 11 bases, with 15 bases between them. This CDR3 spans 13 amino acids. The CDR3 sequence is CASSFLAPERQYF. The CDR3 coding sequence is TGTGCCAGCAGTTTCCTGGCTCCTGAGAGGCAGTATTTT.

V is TRBV6-2 or TRBV6-3 and J is TRBJ2-4; 7 bases align to TRBD1. CDR3 length equals 17 residues. V was pared by 4 bases and J by 1 base, with 10 bases of the junction left unmatched. Germline lookup yields CDR1 MNHEY and CDR2 SVGEGT. The CDR3 DNA follows: TGTGCCAGCAGTTTTCCTCTACAGGGGCTCGCCAAAAACATTCAGTACTTC. It specifies CASSFPLQGLAKNIQYF.

The gene calls are TRBV15 and TRBJ2-1; unclear D gene. V lost 1 base to trimming and J lost 6 bases, with 10 bases between them. Germline V lookup: CDR1 LNHNV, CDR2 YYDKDF (reference sequence). This CDR3 is 14 amino acids long. CDR3 region: CATSRGKGGNEQFF. The CDR3 nucleotides are TGTGCCACCAGCAGAGGGAAAGGCGGCAATGAGCAGTTCTTC.

V usage is TRBV30 and J usage is TRBJ2-7; no reliable D call. V was cut by 5 bases and J by 5 bases, with 13 bases left in between. This CDR3 spans 12 amino acids. The germline V gene encodes CDR1 GTSNPN and CDR2 SVGIG (reference sequence). CDR3 protein: CAWGVTQNEQYF. The CDR3 DNA follows: TGTGCCTGGGGAGTAACGCAAAACGAGCAGTACTTC. The complete variable domain, with remaining parts taken from reference TRBV30 and TRBJ2-7, reads SQTIHQWPATLVQPVGSPLSLECTVEGTSNPNLYWYRQAAGRGLQLLFYSVGIGQISSEVPQNLSASRPQDRQFILSSKKLLLSDSGFYLCAWGVTQNEQYFGPGTRLTVT.

The V and J genes are TRBV5-1 and TRBJ1-1; 10 bases align to TRBD1. The CDR3 runs 14 residues. V dropped 3 bases and J dropped 7; count of bases not matched to a gene: 6. Germline V lookup: CDR1 SGHRS, CDR2 YFSETQ. DNA for the CDR3: TGCGCCAGCAGCTGGACAGGGGGTCTGGATGAAGCTTTCTTT. Translating it yields CASSWTGGLDEAFF.

This chain joins TRBV19 and TRBJ1-5; D unclear. CDR3 length: 13 amino acids. Between the trimmed V and J ends, which lost 9 bases and 7 bases, there was a span of 16 bases. Germline lookup yields CDR1 LNHDA and CDR2 SQIVND (reference sequence). CDR3 in amino acids: CASVNGLGQPQHF. As DNA, the CDR3 is TGTGCCAGCGTAAATGGGCTGGGGCAGCCCCAGCATTTT.

The gene calls are TRBV27 and TRBJ2-7; D not resolved. The CDR3 loop spans 15 amino acids. Germline V gene data show CDR1 as MNHEY and CDR2 as SMNVEV (reference sequence). V was trimmed by 0 bases and J by 0 bases, leaving 9 bases between them. The CDR3 region is CASSLSPPGSYEQYF. As DNA, the CDR3 is TGTGCCAGCAGTTTATCCCCCCCGGGCTCCTACGAGCAGTACTTC.

The CDR3 bases are TGTGCCTGGAGTGGCTACTATGGCTACACCTTC. This encodes CAWSGYYGYTF. The V gene is TRBV30, the J gene TRBJ1-2, with D unresolved. Germline CDR1 is GTSNPN and CDR2 is SVGIG (reference sequence). The CDR3 consists of 11 residues. V lost 1 base and J 3 bases, leaving 3 bases between the germline ends.